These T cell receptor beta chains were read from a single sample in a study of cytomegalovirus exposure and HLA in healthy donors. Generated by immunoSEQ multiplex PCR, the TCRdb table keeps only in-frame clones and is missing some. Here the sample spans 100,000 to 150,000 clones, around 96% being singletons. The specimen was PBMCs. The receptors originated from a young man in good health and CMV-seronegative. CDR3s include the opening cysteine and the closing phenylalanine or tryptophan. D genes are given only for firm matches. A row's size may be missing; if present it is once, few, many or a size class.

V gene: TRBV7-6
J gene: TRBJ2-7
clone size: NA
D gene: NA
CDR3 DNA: TGTGCCAGCAGCTCAGCAGGACTGGGCTACGAGCAGTACTTC
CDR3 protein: CASSSAGLGYEQYF

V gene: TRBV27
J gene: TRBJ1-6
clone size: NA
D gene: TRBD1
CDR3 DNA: TGTGCCAGCAGTCCGTGGGACAGGAATTCACCCCTCCACTTT
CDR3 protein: CASSPWDRNSPLHF

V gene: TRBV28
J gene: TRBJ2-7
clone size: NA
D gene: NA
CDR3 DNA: TGTGCCAGCAGTTTAGGCAGCTACGAGCAGTACTTC
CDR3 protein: CASSLGSYEQYF

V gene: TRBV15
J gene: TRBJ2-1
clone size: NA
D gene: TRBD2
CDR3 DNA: TGTGCCACCAGCCGGGAGGTAGCGGATTGGAATGAGCAGTTCTTC
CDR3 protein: CATSREVADWNEQFF

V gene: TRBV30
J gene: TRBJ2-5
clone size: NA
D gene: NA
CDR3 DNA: TGTGCCTTCGTCAGGGCTAACCAAGAGACCCAGTACTTC
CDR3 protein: CAFVRANQETQYF

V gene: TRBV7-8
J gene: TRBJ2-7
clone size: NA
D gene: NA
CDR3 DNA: TGTGCCAGCAGCGCAGCCTACGAGCAGTACTTC
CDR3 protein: CASSAAYEQYF

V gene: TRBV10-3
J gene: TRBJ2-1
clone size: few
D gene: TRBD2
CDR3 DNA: TGTGCCATCAGAGGCCCGGGACTAGGGGGGTACAATGAGCAGTTCTTC
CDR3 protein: CAIRGPGLGGYNEQFF

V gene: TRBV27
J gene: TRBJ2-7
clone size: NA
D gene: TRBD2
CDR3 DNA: TGTGCCAGCAGTGCCCGACTAGGGACTAGCGGGGCCTACGAGCAGTACTTC
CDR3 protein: CASSARLGTSGAYEQYF

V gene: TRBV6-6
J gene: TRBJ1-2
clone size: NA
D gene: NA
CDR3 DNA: TGTGCCAGCAGCCCCGGAGGTTCGATCTGGGGCTACACCTTC
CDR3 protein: CASSPGGSIWGYTF

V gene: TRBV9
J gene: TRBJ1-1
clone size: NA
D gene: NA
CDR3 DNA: TGTGCCAGCAGCGTGGGGCCGATGAACACTGAAGCTTTCTTT
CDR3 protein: CASSVGPMNTEAFF

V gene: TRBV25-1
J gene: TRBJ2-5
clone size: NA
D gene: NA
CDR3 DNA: TGTGCCAGCAGTGCCCCAGGAGGGCCTACCGGAGAGACCCAGTACTTC
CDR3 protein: CASSAPGGPTGETQYF

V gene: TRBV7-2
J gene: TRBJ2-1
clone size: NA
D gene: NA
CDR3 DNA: TGTGCCAGCAGCTCAGGCAATCCGGCTACCGTCCCTCCACACAATGAGCAGTTCTTC
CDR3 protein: CASSSGNPATVPPHNEQFF

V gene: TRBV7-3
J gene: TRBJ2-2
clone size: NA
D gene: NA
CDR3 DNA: TGTGCCAGCAGCTGGCAGGGTTACACCGGGGAGCTGTTTTTT
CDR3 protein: CASSWQGYTGELFF

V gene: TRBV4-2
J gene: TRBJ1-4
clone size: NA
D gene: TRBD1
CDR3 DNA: TGTGCCAGCAGCCAAGGACAGGGGGCGACGAATGAAAAACTGTTTTTT
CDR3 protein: CASSQGQGATNEKLFF

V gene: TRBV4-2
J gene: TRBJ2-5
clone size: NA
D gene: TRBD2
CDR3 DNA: TGTGCCAGCAGCCAAGATCAAGGAGCGGGAGCGCAAGAGACCCAGTACTTC
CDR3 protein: CASSQDQGAGAQETQYF